Shown below are 3 T cell receptor beta chains from a single sample sequenced in a study of brain T cells in children with intractable seizures. Time point reported: blood from clinic visit 5 months post-surgery; TSC patient then seizure free. Libraries were prepared by immunoSEQ multiplex PCR; TCRdb keeps only in-frame clonotypes and omits some of them. The sample shows 340,000 or so clones, over 90% of them seen only once. The source material was peripheral blood, sampled roughly 5 months after surgery. The receptors derive from a boy under three years old with tuberous sclerosis and intractable seizures.

The chain combines TRBV19 with TRBJ1-1; 8 bases match TRBD1. Germline lookup yields CDR1 LNHDA and CDR2 SQIVND (reference sequence). With V trimmed by 0 bases and J by 5 bases, 5 bases remained unmatched. The CDR3 length is 15 residues. The CDR3 sequence is CASSIEGTGTTEAFF. Here the CDR3 DNA reads TGTGCCAGTAGTATAGAGGGGACAGGCACGACTGAAGCTTTCTTT.

CDR3 coding DNA: TGTGCCAGCACAGGGGGCCCCAGCTCCTACAATGAGCAGTTCTTC. Its translation: CASTGGPSSYNEQFF. This chain joins TRBV2 and TRBJ2-1; 8 nucleotides line up with TRBD1. This CDR3 has 15 amino acids. Germline values: CDR1 SNHLY, CDR2 FYNNEI. V lost 7 bases and J lost 0; bases outside the gene matches: 5.

The chain has TRBV29-1 and TRBJ1-1; no definite D call. CDR1 SQVTM and CDR2 ANQGSEA come from the germline V gene. V was trimmed by 1 base and J by 6 bases, leaving 9 bases between them. This CDR3 is 12 amino acids long. The CDR3 nucleotides read TGCAGCGTTGAAGGTACAGACCCTGAAGCTTTCTTT. Translating gives CSVEGTDPEAFF.